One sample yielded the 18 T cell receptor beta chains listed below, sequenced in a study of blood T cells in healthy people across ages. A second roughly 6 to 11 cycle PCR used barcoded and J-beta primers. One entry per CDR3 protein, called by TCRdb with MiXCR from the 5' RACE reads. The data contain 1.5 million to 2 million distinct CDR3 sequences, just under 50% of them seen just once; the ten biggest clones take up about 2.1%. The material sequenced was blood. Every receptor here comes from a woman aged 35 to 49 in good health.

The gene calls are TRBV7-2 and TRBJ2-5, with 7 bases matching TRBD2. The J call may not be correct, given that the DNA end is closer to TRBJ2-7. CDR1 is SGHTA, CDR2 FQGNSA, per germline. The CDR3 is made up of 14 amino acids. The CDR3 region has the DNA TGTGCCAGCAGCCCGCGAGTGGGAGGGGACGAGCAGTACTTC. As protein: CASSPRVGGDEQYF.

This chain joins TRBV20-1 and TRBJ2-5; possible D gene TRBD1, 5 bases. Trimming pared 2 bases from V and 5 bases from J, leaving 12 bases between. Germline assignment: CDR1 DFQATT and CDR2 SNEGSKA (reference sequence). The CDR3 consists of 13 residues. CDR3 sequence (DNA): TGCAGTGCTAGAAGTTCAGGGTGGGAGACCCAGTACTTC. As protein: CSARSSGWETQYF.

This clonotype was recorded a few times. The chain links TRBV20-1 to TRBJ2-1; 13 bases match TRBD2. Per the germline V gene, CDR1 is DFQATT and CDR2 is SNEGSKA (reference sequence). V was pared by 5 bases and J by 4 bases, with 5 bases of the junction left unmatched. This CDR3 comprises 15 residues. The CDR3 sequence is CSAGLAGEGYNEQFF. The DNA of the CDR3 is TGCAGTGCTGGACTAGCGGGGGAGGGTTACAATGAGCAGTTCTTC.

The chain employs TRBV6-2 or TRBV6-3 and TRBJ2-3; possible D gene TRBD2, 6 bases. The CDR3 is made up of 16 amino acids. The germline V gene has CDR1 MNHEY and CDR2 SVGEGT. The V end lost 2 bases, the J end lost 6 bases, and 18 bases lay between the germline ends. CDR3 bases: TGTGCCAGCAGTTACCCAGGGACTCAAGGTCGGGATACGCAGTATTTT. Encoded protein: CASSYPGTQGRDTQYF.

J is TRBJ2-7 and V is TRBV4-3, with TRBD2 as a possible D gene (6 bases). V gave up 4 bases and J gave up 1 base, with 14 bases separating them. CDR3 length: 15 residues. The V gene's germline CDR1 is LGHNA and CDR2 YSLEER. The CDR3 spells CASSLFTGTSYEQYF. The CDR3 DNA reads TGCGCCAGCAGCCTCTTTACCGGGACTTCCTACGAGCAGTACTTC.

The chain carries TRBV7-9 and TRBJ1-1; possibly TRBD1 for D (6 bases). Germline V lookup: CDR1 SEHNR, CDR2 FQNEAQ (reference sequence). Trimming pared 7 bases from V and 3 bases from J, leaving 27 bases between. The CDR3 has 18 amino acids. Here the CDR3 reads CASTLGARGGSRDTEAFF. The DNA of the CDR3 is TGTGCCAGCACCCTAGGGGCCCGAGGGGGTAGTCGGGACACTGAAGCTTTCTTT.

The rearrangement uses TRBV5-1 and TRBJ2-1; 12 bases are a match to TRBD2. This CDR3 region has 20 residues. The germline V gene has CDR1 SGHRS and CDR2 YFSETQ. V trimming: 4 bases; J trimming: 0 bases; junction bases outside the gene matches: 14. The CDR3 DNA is TGCGCCAGCAGCAGTCCCGGACTAGCGGGGCCCGCTAGCTCCTACAATGAGCAGTTCTTC. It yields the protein CASSSPGLAGPASSYNEQFF.

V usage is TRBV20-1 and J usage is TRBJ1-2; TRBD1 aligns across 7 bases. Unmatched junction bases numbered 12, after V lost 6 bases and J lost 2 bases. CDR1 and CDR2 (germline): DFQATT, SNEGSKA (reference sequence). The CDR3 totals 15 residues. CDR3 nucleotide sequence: TGCAGTGCCGAGAGCTCCCGACAGGGAAACTATGGCTACACCTTC. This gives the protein CSAESSRQGNYGYTF.

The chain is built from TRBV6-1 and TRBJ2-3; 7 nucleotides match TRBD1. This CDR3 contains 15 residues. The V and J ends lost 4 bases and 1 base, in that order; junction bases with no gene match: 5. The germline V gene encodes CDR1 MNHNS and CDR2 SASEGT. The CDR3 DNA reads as TGTGCCAGCAGTGTCCGGGACAGCCGCACAGATACGCAGTATTTT. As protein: CASSVRDSRTDTQYF.

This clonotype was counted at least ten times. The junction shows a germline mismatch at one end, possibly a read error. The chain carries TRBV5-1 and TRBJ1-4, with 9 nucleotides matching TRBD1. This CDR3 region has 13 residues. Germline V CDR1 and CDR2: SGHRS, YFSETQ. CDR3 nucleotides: TGTGCCAGCAGGGGGACAGGGAATGAAAAACTGTTTTTT. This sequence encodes CASRGTGNEKLFF.

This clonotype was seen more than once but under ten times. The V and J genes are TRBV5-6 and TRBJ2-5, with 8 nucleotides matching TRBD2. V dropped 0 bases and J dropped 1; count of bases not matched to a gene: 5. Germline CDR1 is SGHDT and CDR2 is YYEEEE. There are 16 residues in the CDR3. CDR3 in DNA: TGTGCCAGCAGCTTGGGGCCTACTAGCGGCCAAGAGACCCAGTACTTC. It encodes CASSLGPTSGQETQYF. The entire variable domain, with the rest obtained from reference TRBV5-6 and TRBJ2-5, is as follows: DAGVTQSPTHLIKTRGQQVTLRCSPKSGHDTVSWYQQALGQGPQFIFQYYEEEERQRGNFPDRFSGHQFPNYSSELNVNALLLGDSALYLCASSLGPTSGQETQYFGPGTRLLVL.

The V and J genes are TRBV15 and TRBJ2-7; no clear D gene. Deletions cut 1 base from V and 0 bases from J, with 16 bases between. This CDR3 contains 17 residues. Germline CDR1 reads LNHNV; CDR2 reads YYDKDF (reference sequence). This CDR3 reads CATSRVAARLISYEQYF. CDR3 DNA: TGTGCCACCAGCAGAGTAGCCGCCAGACTCATCTCCTACGAGCAGTACTTC.

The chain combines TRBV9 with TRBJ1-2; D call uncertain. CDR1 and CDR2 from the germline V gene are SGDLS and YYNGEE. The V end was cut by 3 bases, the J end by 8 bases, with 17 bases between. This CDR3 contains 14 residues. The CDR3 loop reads CASSGAQSTVGYTF. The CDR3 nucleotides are TGTGCCAGCAGCGGCGCACAGTCGACGGTCGGCTACACCTTC. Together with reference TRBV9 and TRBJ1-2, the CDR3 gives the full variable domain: DSGVTQTPKHLITATGQRVTLRCSPRSGDLSVYWYQQSLDQGLQFLIQYYNGEERAKGNILERFSAQQFPDLHSELNLSSLELGDSALYFCASSGAQSTVGYTFGSGTRLTVV.

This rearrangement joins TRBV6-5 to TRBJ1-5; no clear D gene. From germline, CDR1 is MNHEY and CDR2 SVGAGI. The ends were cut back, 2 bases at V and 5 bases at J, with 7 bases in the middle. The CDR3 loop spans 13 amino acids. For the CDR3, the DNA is TGTGCCAGCAGTTACGGCTCCTATCAGCCCCAGCATTTT. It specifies CASSYGSYQPQHF.

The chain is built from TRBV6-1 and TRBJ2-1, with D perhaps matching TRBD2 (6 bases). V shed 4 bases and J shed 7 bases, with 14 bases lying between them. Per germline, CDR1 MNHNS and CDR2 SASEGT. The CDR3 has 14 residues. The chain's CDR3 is CASSVARAGNEQFF. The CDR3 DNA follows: TGTGCCAGCAGTGTCGCCAGGGCGGGGAATGAGCAGTTCTTC.

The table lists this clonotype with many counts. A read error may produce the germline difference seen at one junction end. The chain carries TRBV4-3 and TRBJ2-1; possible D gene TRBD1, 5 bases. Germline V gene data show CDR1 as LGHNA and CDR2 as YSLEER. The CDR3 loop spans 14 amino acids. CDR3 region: CASSQGRSYNEQFF. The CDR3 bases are TGTGCCAGCAGCCAGGGTCGGTCCTACAATGAGCAGTTCTTC.

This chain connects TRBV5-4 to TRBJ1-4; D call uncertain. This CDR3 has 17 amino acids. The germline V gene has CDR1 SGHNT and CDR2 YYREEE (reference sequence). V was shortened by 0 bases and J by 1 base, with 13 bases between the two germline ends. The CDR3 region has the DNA TGTGCCAGCAGCTTGGACGGCAGCCTTAGAACTAATGAAAAACTGTTTTTT. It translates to CASSLDGSLRTNEKLFF.

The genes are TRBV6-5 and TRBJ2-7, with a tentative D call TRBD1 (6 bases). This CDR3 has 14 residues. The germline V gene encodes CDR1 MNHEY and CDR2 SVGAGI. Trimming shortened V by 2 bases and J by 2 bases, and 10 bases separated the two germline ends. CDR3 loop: CASSYGKGAYEQYF. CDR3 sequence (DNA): TGTGCCAGCAGTTACGGGAAGGGGGCCTACGAGCAGTACTTC.